This is a list of T cell receptor beta chains from one sample in a study of cytomegalovirus exposure and HLA in healthy donors. The method was immunoSEQ multiplex PCR; TCRdb's version includes in-frame clones alone and lacks a portion of them. The table has about 160,000 clones, approximately 85% seen once. The sample taken for sequencing was PBMCs. The receptor set was obtained from a girl aged 2-15 years in good health and CMV-seropositive. The CDR3 runs from the conserved cysteine through the conserved F or W. A D gene is named only where the DNA matches it firmly. Size values are once, few and many counts, or a class for expanded clones, and some rows have none.

D,V,J,size,DNA,CDR3
NA,TRBV4-1,TRBJ2-7,NA,TGCGCCAGCAGCCCGAGCGACGGATACGAGCAGTACTTC,CASSPSDGYEQYF
NA,TRBV5-6,TRBJ2-7,NA,TGTGCCAGCAGCGTATCCTACGAGCAGTACTTC,CASSVSYEQYF
TRBD2,TRBV27,TRBJ2-7,few,TGTGCCAGCAGTTCAGGAAGCGGGAGGCCCTCCTACGAGCAGTACTTC,CASSSGSGRPSYEQYF
NA,TRBV6-5,TRBJ2-7,NA,TGTGCCAGCAGTTACTCGATGGCGGGGAACTACGAGCAGTACTTC,CASSYSMAGNYEQYF
NA,TRBV27,TRBJ2-5,NA,TGTGCCACCTCTCCGGGGGGCCTGGAGACCCAGTACTTC,CATSPGGLETQYF
NA,TRBV28,TRBJ1-1,NA,TGTGCCAGCAGGGCCGGCGGGGTGAACACTGAAGCTTTCTTT,CASRAGGVNTEAFF
TRBD1,TRBV2,TRBJ1-5,few,TGTGCCAGCCAGGACAGGGACAATAGCAATCAGCCCCAGCATTTT,CASQDRDNSNQPQHF
TRBD2,TRBV27,TRBJ2-1,NA,TGTGCCAGCAGTTTATTCCAGACTAGCGGGCCATCCTACAATGAGCAGTTCTTC,CASSLFQTSGPSYNEQFF
TRBD1,TRBV9,TRBJ1-2,NA,TGTGCCAGCAGCGGGCAAACAGGGGGAGCTAACTATGGCTACACCTTC,CASSGQTGGANYGYTF
NA,TRBV5-1,TRBJ2-3,NA,TGCGCCAGCAGCCCGGGAGTCCCGTCAGGGTCAGATACGCAGTATTTT,CASSPGVPSGSDTQYF
TRBD1,TRBV7-2,TRBJ1-1,once,TGTGCCAGCAGCTCACTCATTTTCCGGGACAGGGAAACTGAAGCTTTCTTT,CASSSLIFRDRETEAFF
TRBD1,TRBV4-1,TRBJ2-5,NA,TGCGCCAGCAGCCAAGAACCCACCCTGACAGGGGTGGGGCAAGAGACCCAGTACTTC,CASSQEPTLTGVGQETQYF
TRBD2,TRBV9,TRBJ2-1,NA,TGTGCCAGCAGCGACCCATCACAACAGCGGGAGGGTCATGGTGAGCAGTTCTTC,CASSDPSQQREGHGEQFF
TRBD2,TRBV29-1,TRBJ2-2,NA,TGCAGCGGGCGAGCGGGGACGGCGAACACCGGGGAGCTGTTTTTT,CSGRAGTANTGELFF
TRBD2,TRBV19,TRBJ2-7,NA,TGTGCCAGTAGTAAAGCGGGACCCTACTACGAGCAGTACTTC,CASSKAGPYYEQYF
NA,TRBV7-9,TRBJ2-1,once,TGTGCCAGCAGCCCAAGCGGGTTGGCCCCTGAGCAGTTCTTC,CASSPSGLAPEQFF
TRBD2,TRBV5-1,TRBJ2-7,NA,TGCGCCAGCAGCCCGACGACTAGCGGGGCATCCTACGAGCAGTACTTC,CASSPTTSGASYEQYF
NA,TRBV28,TRBJ2-7,NA,TGTGCCAGCAGTTCCGCCTACGAGCAGTACTTC,CASSSAYEQYF
NA,TRBV27,TRBJ2-5,NA,TGTGCCAGCAGTTCCCCTAGGGGGGGCGGCCAAGAGACCCAGTACTTC,CASSSPRGGGQETQYF
TRBD1,TRBV7-8,TRBJ2-7,NA,TGTGCCAGCAGCACCCACCGGGACAGCCTGAACTACGAGCAGTACTTC,CASSTHRDSLNYEQYF
NA,TRBV19,TRBJ1-1,NA,TGTGCCAGTAGTACCCCCACTGCTGAAGCTTTCTTT,CASSTPTAEAFF
NA,TRBV29-1,TRBJ1-1,NA,TGCAGCGCTGGACACAGGGTGGATGAAGCTTTCTTT,CSAGHRVDEAFF
TRBD2,TRBV2,TRBJ2-5,NA,TGTGCCAGCCGGGACCTAGCGGTCCAAGAGACCCAGTACTTC,CASRDLAVQETQYF
TRBD1,TRBV9,TRBJ1-4,NA,TGTGCCAGCAGCACTCAACCGGGACAGGGAAGCCGGGCTAATGAAAAACTGTTTTTT,CASSTQPGQGSRANEKLFF
TRBD1,TRBV29-1,TRBJ2-7,NA,TGCAGCGTTCGGACTTTACAGGGGCGCGAGCAGTACTTC,CSVRTLQGREQYF
TRBD2,TRBV5-1,TRBJ2-3,NA,TGCGCCAGCAGCCTATCTAGCGGGAGCGTTACGCAGTATTTT,CASSLSSGSVTQYF
NA,TRBV4-2,TRBJ2-3,NA,TGTGCCAGCAGCCAAGCGAGCAGGGGACCCGAATCTAGCACAGATACGCAGTATTTT,CASSQASRGPESSTDTQYF
TRBD2,TRBV4-2,TRBJ2-5,NA,TGTGCCAGCAGCCAAGATACTAGCGGGGGGGGCCAAGAGACCCAGTACTTC,CASSQDTSGGGQETQYF
NA,TRBV10-3,TRBJ1-3,NA,TGTGCCATCAGTGAGTCCCAGAACACCATATATTTT,CAISESQNTIYF